This paragraph reports one TCR beta chain. The data were taken from a study of blood T cell repertoires in COVID-19. Clones were sequenced by immunoSEQ multiplex PCR, and TCRdb holds only the in-frame ones, with some missing. This table holds tens of thousands of clones, roughly 88% found once. V was clipped by 1 base and J by 2 bases; unmatched bases: 6. This CDR3 is 17 amino acids long. In germline, CDR1 is KGHSH, CDR2 LQKENI. This clonotype originated in a man under 40 with COVID-19, enrolled during active disease. The specimen sequenced was peripheral blood. The chain employs TRBV18 and TRBJ1-5; 9 bases map to TRBD1. CDR3 protein: CASSPRTGVEGNQPQHF. The DNA of the CDR3 is TGTGCCAGCTCACCACGGACAGGGGTTGAGGGCAATCAGCCCCAGCATTTT.